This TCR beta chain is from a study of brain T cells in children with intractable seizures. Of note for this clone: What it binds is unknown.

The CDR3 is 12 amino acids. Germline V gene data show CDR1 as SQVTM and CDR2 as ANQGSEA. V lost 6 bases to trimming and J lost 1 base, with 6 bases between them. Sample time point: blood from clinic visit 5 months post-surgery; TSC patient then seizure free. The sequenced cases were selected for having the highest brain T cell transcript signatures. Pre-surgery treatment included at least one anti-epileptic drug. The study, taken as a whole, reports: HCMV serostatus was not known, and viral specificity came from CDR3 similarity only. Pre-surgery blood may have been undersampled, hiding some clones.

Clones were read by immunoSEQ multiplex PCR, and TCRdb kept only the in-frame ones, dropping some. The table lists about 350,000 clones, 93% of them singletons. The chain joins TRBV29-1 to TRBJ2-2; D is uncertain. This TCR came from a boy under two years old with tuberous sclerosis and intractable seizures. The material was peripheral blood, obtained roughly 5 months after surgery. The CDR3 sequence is CSVMGNTGELFF. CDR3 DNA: TGCAGCGTCATGGGGAACACCGGGGAGCTGTTTTTT.